Each of the 15 T cell receptor beta chains below was sequenced from the same sample in a study of identifying expanded T cells in peripheral blood. Only in-frame clones appear in the TCRdb table, and some are missing; sequencing was by immunoSEQ multiplex PCR. The data hold approximately 91,000 clones, with around 88% observed a single time. Sequenced sample: blood. These TCRs come from a person between 18 and 75 years old in good health.

The gene calls are TRBV21-1 and TRBJ1-1; TRBD1 is taken as the D call from the table, unchecked against the DNA. TRBV21-1 is assigned pseudogene status. The CDR3 runs 12 residues. The CDR3 here is CAMTGPSTEAFF. The DNA of the CDR3 is TGTGCCATGACAGGGCCATCCACTGAAGCTTTCTTT.

On this clone itself: Other DNA sequences within the sample encode an identical CDR3. V is TRBV7-2 and J is TRBJ1-1; D is ambiguous. Trimming pared 5 bases from V and 13 bases from J, leaving 23 bases between. Germline lookup yields CDR1 SGHTA and CDR2 FQGNSA. The CDR3 contains 14 residues. The CDR3 sequence is CASSPDIPREKVFF. CDR3 DNA: TGTGCCAGCAGCCCAGACATCCCGAGGGAAAAAGTTTTCTTT.

The chain joins TRBV7-9 to TRBJ2-7, with D possibly matching TRBD2 (5 bases). The germline V gene encodes CDR1 SEHNR and CDR2 FQNEAQ (reference sequence). Trimming took off 2 bases at V and 2 bases at J, with 13 bases between the two ends. This CDR3 has 15 residues. CDR3 amino acids: CASSLRSGDTYEQYF. DNA of the CDR3: TGTGCCAGCAGCTTAAGGTCCGGGGATACCTACGAGCAGTACTTC. The complete variable domain, with remaining parts taken from reference TRBV7-9 and TRBJ2-7, reads DTGVSQNPRHKITKRGQNVTFRCDPISEHNRLYWYRQTLGQGPEFLTYFQNEAQLEKSRLLSDRFSAERPKGSFSTLEIQRTEQGDSAMYLCASSLRSGDTYEQYFGPGTRLTVT.

This sequence joins TRBV9 and TRBJ1-2; weak D call: TRBD1 (6 bases). The CDR3 extends over 14 amino acids. V was trimmed by 2 bases and J by 4 bases, leaving 12 bases between them. Germline CDR1 and CDR2: SGDLS and YYNGEE. CDR3 residues: CASSVGGGGYGYTF. CDR3 nucleotide sequence: TGTGCCAGCAGCGTTGGAGGGGGTGGCTATGGCTACACCTTC.

The chain carries TRBV7-2 and TRBJ2-1; 10 positions agree with TRBD1. V was pared by 5 bases and J by 7 bases, with 8 bases of the junction left unmatched. CDR1 and CDR2 from the germline V gene are SGHTA and FQGNSA. CDR3 length: 15 residues. CDR3 residues: CASSPPGTGVNEQFF. CDR3 sequence (DNA): TGTGCCAGCAGCCCTCCCGGGACAGGGGTTAATGAGCAGTTCTTC.

The rearrangement joins TRBV5-6 to TRBJ2-5; D remains ambiguous. The CDR3 is 14 residues long. V gave up 2 bases and J gave up 5 bases, with 13 bases separating them. From germline, CDR1 is SGHDT and CDR2 YYEEEE. CDR3 protein: CASSLLAQGETQYF. In nucleotides, the CDR3 is TGTGCCAGCAGCTTACTTGCCCAAGGGGAGACCCAGTACTTC.

This clone was seen a single time. The genes are TRBV10-3 and TRBJ1-2; the D is unclear. The CDR3 covers 14 residues. Germline V CDR1 and CDR2: ENHRY, SYGVKD. Trimming cost V 4 bases and J 2 bases, with 11 bases left between them. The CDR3 protein is CAISVVQQNYGYTF. The CDR3, as DNA: TGTGCCATCAGTGTGGTACAGCAAAACTATGGCTACACCTTC.

The chain uses TRBV10-2 and TRBJ1-1; 7 positions match TRBD1. The CDR3 sequence is 13 residues long. V was clipped by 7 bases and J by 3 bases; unmatched bases: 5. Looked up from germline, CDR1 is WSHSY and CDR2 is SAAADI. The CDR3 coding sequence is TGCGCCAGCAATGGACAGGCGGACACTGAAGCTTTCTTT. Translating gives CASNGQADTEAFF.

V and J are TRBV5-5 and TRBJ1-5, with D possibly TRBD1 on 5 matching bases. The CDR3 consists of 14 residues. Trimming stripped 4 bases from V and 2 bases from J, with 10 bases between. Germline-derived CDR1 and CDR2 are SGHKS and YYEKEE (reference sequence). CDR3 bases: TGTGCCAGCAGCGCAGGGCCTGGCAATCAGCCCCAGCATTTT. Protein sequence: CASSAGPGNQPQHF.

This clone was observed once. The chain combines TRBV10-1 with TRBJ2-7; 7 nucleotides match TRBD1. The CDR3 loop spans 14 amino acids. V trimming: 1 base; J trimming: 7 bases; junction bases outside the gene matches: 7. Germline V CDR1 and CDR2: WNHNN, SYGVQD (reference sequence). CDR3 in amino acids: CASSEYGDSGEQYF. The CDR3 DNA reads as TGCGCCAGCAGTGAGTACGGGGACAGTGGGGAGCAGTACTTC.

CDR3 nucleotides: TGTGCCAGCAGTTTAAGGAGGACAGGGGGCACAGATACGCAGTATTTT. It translates to CASSLRRTGGTDTQYF. The rearrangement uses TRBV27 and TRBJ2-3; TRBD1 matches 9 bases. The J segment lost 1 base and the V segment lost 2 bases, leaving 4 bases of the junction unmatched. The germline CDR1 and CDR2 sequences are MNHEY and SMNVEV (reference sequence). The length of the CDR3 is 16 residues.

J is TRBJ2-7 and V is TRBV28; 7 bases match TRBD2. From germline, CDR1 is MDHEN and CDR2 SYDVKM. V lost 3 bases and J lost 0; bases outside the gene matches: 2. This CDR3 is 14 amino acids long. CDR3 nucleotides: TGTGCCAGCAGTTTCGGGGGGAGCTCCTACGAGCAGTACTTC. Protein product: CASSFGGSSYEQYF.

This sequence joins TRBV5-4 and TRBJ2-5; tentatively, D is TRBD2 (5 bases). CDR3 length: 15 residues. Germline V CDR1 and CDR2: SGHNT, YYREEE (reference sequence). Trimming stripped 0 bases from V and 5 bases from J, with 14 bases between. CDR3 residues: CASSLAEGVGETQYF. As DNA, the CDR3 is TGTGCCAGCAGCTTGGCCGAGGGAGTGGGCGAGACCCAGTACTTC. The full variable domain, its missing parts supplied by reference TRBV5-4 and TRBJ2-5, is ETGVTQSPTHLIKTRGQQVTLRCSSQSGHNTVSWYQQALGQGPQFIFQYYREEENGRGNFPPRFSGLQFPNYSSELNVNALELDDSALYLCASSLAEGVGETQYFGPGTRLLVL.

This sequence joins TRBV18 and TRBJ2-1; no reliable D call. CDR1 and CDR2 from the germline V gene are KGHSH and LQKENI. CDR3 size: 12 residues. The V and J ends lost 0 bases and 10 bases respectively, with 7 bases between them. CDR3 sequence: CASSPPGREQFF. In DNA form, the CDR3 reads TGTGCCAGCTCACCACCGGGCCGAGAGCAGTTCTTC.

The chain couples TRBV9 to TRBJ2-7; D gene ambiguous. CDR3 size: 16 residues. V shed 4 bases and J shed 2 bases, with 19 bases lying between them. From germline, CDR1 is SGDLS and CDR2 YYNGEE. CDR3 DNA: TGTGCCAGCAGCCGTTCTGAGACGGGCGTTACCTACGAGCAGTACTTC. Translated, it gives CASSRSETGVTYEQYF.